Each of the 3 T cell receptor beta chains below was sequenced from the same sample in a study of cytomegalovirus exposure and HLA in healthy donors (dated by TCRdb to the late 2010s). The receptor library was made with the immunoSEQ multiplex PCR assay. For the multiplex PCR, a mixture combining 60 forward primers for TCR Vbeta segments and 13 reverse primers for TCR Jbeta segments was used. Held by TCRdb, this immuneACCESS table contains in-frame sequences only and omits some clones. Under half of the omission traces to an unresolved V gene where checked; the cause of the rest is unknown. The sample table holds approximately 300,000 clones, of which about 80% were seen once. Less than 0.4% of the sample goes to the ten largest clones. Sequenced sample: PBMCs. These TCRs come from a girl between 2 and 10 years old in good health and CMV-seronegative.

The V and J genes are TRBV29-1 and TRBJ2-7; a weak D match, TRBD1 (6 bases). V gave up 3 bases and J gave up 3 bases, with 15 bases separating them. CDR1 SQVTM and CDR2 ANQGSEA come from the germline V gene. This CDR3 comprises 14 residues. The chain's CDR3 is CSVDVGTSFYEQYF. The CDR3 DNA sequence: TGCAGCGTTGACGTTGGGACAAGTTTCTACGAGCAGTACTTC.

This clone was observed a single time. The chain recombines TRBV29-1 with TRBJ2-7; 7 bases line up with TRBD1. J gave up 1 base and V 1 base, and 4 bases lay outside the gene matches. Per germline, CDR1 SQVTM and CDR2 ANQGSEA. The CDR3 has 14 residues. DNA of the CDR3: TGCAGCGTTGAAGGTGGGACAGTATCCTACGAGCAGTACTTC. Residues: CSVEGGTVSYEQYF.

The CDR3 region has the DNA TGCGCCAGCAGCTTGGGGACAAACCAAGAGACCCAGTACTTC. Encoded protein: CASSLGTNQETQYF. This sequence joins TRBV5-1 and TRBJ2-5; D might be TRBD1 (5 bases). Germline V gene data show CDR1 as SGHRS and CDR2 as YFSETQ. There are 14 residues in the CDR3. The ends were cut back, 0 bases at V and 0 bases at J, with 6 bases in the middle. The complete variable domain, with remaining parts taken from reference TRBV5-1 and TRBJ2-5, reads KAGVTQTPRYLIKTRGQQVTLSCSPISGHRSVSWYQQTPGQGLQFLFEYFSETQRNKGNFPGRFSGRQFSNSRSEMNVSTLELGDSALYLCASSLGTNQETQYFGPGTRLLVL.